The clone carrying this T cell receptor (beta chain) has a count of ten or more. As yet, its antigen is unknown. The entry originates in a study of early T cells in non-severe SARS-CoV-2 infection. Across the whole study: Investigators sequenced bulk RNA drawn from unsorted whole blood, and chains remained unpaired.

Trimming removed 6 bases at V and 5 bases at J, with 17 bases between. The CDR3 length is 14 residues. Germline V gene sequence: CDR1 MNHEY, CDR2 SMNVEV (reference sequence). As part of library construction, unique molecular identifiers were attached to individual cDNA molecules. A single record per CDR3 protein comes from TCRdb applying MiXCR to the 5' RACE reads. The table shows roughly 57,000 distinct CDR3 sequences, with about 13% occurring only once. General observations from the study: VDJdb matches were skewed toward anti-spike CD8 T cell responses.

The sequences come from whole blood, collected at baseline. The chain recombines TRBV27 with TRBJ2-7; D may match TRBD1 or TRBD2 (5 bases each). The TCR comes from an adult who was a healthcare worker with PCR-confirmed SARS-CoV-2 infection or an uninfected control (not recorded which). The CDR3 DNA reads as TGTGCCAGCAGATTTTTAGGGGCGAGGGACGAGCAGTACTTC. Translating gives CASRFLGARDEQYF.